These T cell receptor beta chains were read from a single sample in a study of identical twins. TCRdb redid the calling of the 5' RACE reads with MiXCR, one entry per CDR3 protein. The data hold 430,000 or so distinct CDR3 sequences, with 20% to 25% observed a single time. The data also belong to a second study, concerning T cells expressing NK-cell markers.

Sequencing was done on a sample of CD4+ T cells sorted from blood. Source of these receptors: a woman aged 18-30 years in good health. CDR3s include the opening cysteine and the closing phenylalanine or tryptophan. The order of the fields is CDR3 DNA, CDR3 protein, clone size, V gene, J gene, D gene. D genes are given only for firm matches. Where a row states a size, it is once, few, many or the class of an expanded clone; other rows omit it.

cdr3_nt: TGTGCCAGCGGGGAGGACAGCCGCAATCAGCCCCAGCATTTT
cdr3_aa: CASGEDSRNQPQHF
clone_size: few
v_call: TRBV12-3/TRBV12-4
j_call: TRBJ1-5
d_call: .

cdr3_nt: TGTGCCAGCAGTGTACTGGTGCAGTTCTTC
cdr3_aa: CASSVLVQFF
clone_size: few
v_call: TRBV6-1
j_call: TRBJ2-1
d_call: .

cdr3_nt: TGCAGCGTGAGGATGAACACTGAAGCTTTCTTT
cdr3_aa: CSVRMNTEAFF
clone_size: few
v_call: TRBV29-1
j_call: TRBJ1-1
d_call: .

cdr3_nt: TGTGCCAGCAGCGCCCCGACTAGCGGGAGGTACCCTCGTTATGAGCAGTTCTTC
cdr3_aa: CASSAPTSGRYPRYEQFF
clone_size: .
v_call: TRBV6-2/TRBV6-3
j_call: TRBJ2-1
d_call: TRBD2

cdr3_nt: TGTGCCAGCAGAAGGAAGGCCAAAAGCTCCTACGAGCAGTACTTC
cdr3_aa: CASRRKAKSSYEQYF
clone_size: .
v_call: TRBV21-1
j_call: TRBJ2-7
d_call: .

cdr3_nt: TGTGCCAGCAGTGACGGCTATAAGGAGCAGTTCTTC
cdr3_aa: CASSDGYKEQFF
clone_size: few
v_call: TRBV6-4
j_call: TRBJ2-1
d_call: .

cdr3_nt: TGCGCCAGCAGCTTCACATACTCTGGGGCCAACGTCCTGACTTTC
cdr3_aa: CASSFTYSGANVLTF
clone_size: .
v_call: TRBV5-1
j_call: TRBJ2-6
d_call: .

cdr3_nt: TGTGCCAGCAGCCAAGTTAGTAGTTACACTGAAGCTTTCTTT
cdr3_aa: CASSQVSSYTEAFF
clone_size: .
v_call: TRBV14
j_call: TRBJ1-1
d_call: .

cdr3_nt: TGCAGTGCTAGAGATTCGGGAGGGGGGACCCAGTACTTC
cdr3_aa: CSARDSGGGTQYF
clone_size: .
v_call: TRBV20-1
j_call: TRBJ2-5
d_call: TRBD2

cdr3_nt: TGTGCCAGCAGCTTAGGTTGGGACACCGGGGAGCTGTTTTTT
cdr3_aa: CASSLGWDTGELFF
clone_size: few
v_call: TRBV11-3
j_call: TRBJ2-2
d_call: .

cdr3_nt: TGCAGTACCCGAAAAGGGTTCACTGAAGCTTTCTTT
cdr3_aa: CSTRKGFTEAFF
clone_size: few
v_call: TRBV20-1
j_call: TRBJ1-1
d_call: .

cdr3_nt: TGCAGCGTTATAAGGACAGGGAGTAACATTCAGTACTTC
cdr3_aa: CSVIRTGSNIQYF
clone_size: .
v_call: TRBV29-1
j_call: TRBJ2-4
d_call: TRBD1

cdr3_nt: TGCAGTGCCCCTTCCCAGGGGGCGGAAACGCAGTATTTT
cdr3_aa: CSAPSQGAETQYF
clone_size: .
v_call: TRBV20-1
j_call: TRBJ2-3
d_call: TRBD1

cdr3_nt: TGTGCCACCAGCAGAGATGTCAGGGCCCTTGGCGACGAGCAGTACTTC
cdr3_aa: CATSRDVRALGDEQYF
clone_size: .
v_call: TRBV15
j_call: TRBJ2-7
d_call: .

cdr3_nt: TGTGCCAGCAGCGTAGAGGGACAGGGTGTTAATGAGCAGTTCTTC
cdr3_aa: CASSVEGQGVNEQFF
clone_size: few
v_call: TRBV9
j_call: TRBJ2-1
d_call: TRBD1

cdr3_nt: TGTGCCACCAGCAGAGGTGCGGGAGGGATGGATACGCAGTATTTT
cdr3_aa: CATSRGAGGMDTQYF
clone_size: .
v_call: TRBV15
j_call: TRBJ2-3
d_call: TRBD2

cdr3_nt: TGTGCCAGCAGCTTTCTCCAGACCTCCTACAATGAGCAGTTCTTC
cdr3_aa: CASSFLQTSYNEQFF
clone_size: .
v_call: TRBV5-6
j_call: TRBJ2-1
d_call: .

cdr3_nt: TGTGCCAGCAGCTTTGGACAGATGGGTGAAGCTTTCTTT
cdr3_aa: CASSFGQMGEAFF
clone_size: .
v_call: TRBV7-2
j_call: TRBJ1-1
d_call: .

cdr3_nt: TGCGCCAGCAGCTTGGCGCCCAAGGGCGGGGGTCTCACAGATACGCAGTATTTT
cdr3_aa: CASSLAPKGGGLTDTQYF
clone_size: .
v_call: TRBV5-1
j_call: TRBJ2-3
d_call: TRBD2

cdr3_nt: TGCAGCGTCCTAAGTCCCGGGACAGGGTTCGGCTCCTACAATGAGCAGTTCTTC
cdr3_aa: CSVLSPGTGFGSYNEQFF
clone_size: many
v_call: TRBV29-1
j_call: TRBJ2-1
d_call: TRBD1

cdr3_nt: TGTGCCAGACTACGGGACCAGCAGTTCTACGAGCAGTACTTC
cdr3_aa: CARLRDQQFYEQYF
clone_size: .
v_call: TRBV6-1
j_call: TRBJ2-7
d_call: .

cdr3_nt: TGCGCCAGCAGGTCGGGCAGTCCTTCTGAAGCTTTCTTT
cdr3_aa: CASRSGSPSEAFF
clone_size: few
v_call: TRBV5-1
j_call: TRBJ1-1
d_call: .

cdr3_nt: TGTGCCACCAGCGGAACTCAACAGGACCTCCACTTT
cdr3_aa: CATSGTQQDLHF
clone_size: .
v_call: TRBV15
j_call: TRBJ1-6
d_call: .

cdr3_nt: TGTGCCAGCATCAAAGGGATGGTGGCGATAGGGACAGATACGCAGTATTTT
cdr3_aa: CASIKGMVAIGTDTQYF
clone_size: few
v_call: TRBV7-9
j_call: TRBJ2-3
d_call: .